This T cell receptor beta chain was observed in a study of cytomegalovirus exposure and HLA in healthy donors. A note on this clone: What it recognizes is unknown.

The germline CDR1 and CDR2 sequences are PRHDT and FYEKMQ (reference sequence). Trimming took 4 bases from V and 6 from J; bases not matched to a gene: 4. This CDR3 spans 14 amino acids. Vbeta (60) and Jbeta (13) primers were used in the PCR. In the original processing: Unique TCR beta chains numbered approximately 76 million in a later analysis, with roughly 10 million shared. Assay used: immunoSEQ multiplex PCR; TCRdb lists only in-frame clones, some missing. The D gene and trimming were derived from the DNA, and the V and J assignments and clone size from that table. The table shows around 140,000 clones, with about 80% occurring only once. Whole-study findings and limits: Both high specificity and high sensitivity reportedly marked the classifier's diagnosis of cytomegalovirus status. Associated with HLA alleles at 0.05 false discovery rate in a later analysis were about 17,000 TCR beta sequences.

This sequence originates from a man aged 25 to 40 in good health and CMV-seropositive. Material for sequencing was PBMCs. The chain recombines TRBV13 with TRBJ2-7; TRBD1 matches 12 bases. The CDR3 nucleotides are TGTGCCAGCAGCTGGGGACAGGGGGCGTCCGAGCAGTACTTC. Protein product: CASSWGQGASEQYF.